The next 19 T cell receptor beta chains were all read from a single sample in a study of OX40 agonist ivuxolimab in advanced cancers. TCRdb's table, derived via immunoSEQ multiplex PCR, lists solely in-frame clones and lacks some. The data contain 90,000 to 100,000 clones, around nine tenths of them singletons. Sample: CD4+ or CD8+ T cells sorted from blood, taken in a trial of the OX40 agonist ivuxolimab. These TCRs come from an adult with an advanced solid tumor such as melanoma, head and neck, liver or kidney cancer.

CDR3 protein: CASSLWTSGRGRETQYF. The CDR3 nucleotides are TGTGCCAGCAGCCTCTGGACTAGCGGGAGGGGGAGGGAGACCCAGTACTTC. The chain carries TRBV11-2 and TRBJ2-5; TRBD2 matches 15 bases. The trim removed 5 bases at V and 5 bases at J, leaving 9 bases unmatched. Germline V CDR1 and CDR2: SGHAT, FQNNGV. This CDR3 spans 17 amino acids.

The CDR3 protein is CASSRAGQGSYNEQFF. Here the CDR3 DNA reads TGTGCCAGCTCACGTGCGGGACAGGGGTCCTACAATGAGCAGTTCTTC. The chain joins TRBV18 to TRBJ2-1, with TRBD1 matching 10 bases. The trim removed 4 bases at V and 1 base at J, leaving 4 bases unmatched. The CDR3 loop spans 16 amino acids. Germline lookup yields CDR1 KGHSH and CDR2 LQKENI.

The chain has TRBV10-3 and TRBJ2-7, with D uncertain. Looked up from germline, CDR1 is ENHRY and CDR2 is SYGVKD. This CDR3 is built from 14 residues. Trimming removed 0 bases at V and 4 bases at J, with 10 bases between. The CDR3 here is CAISESNTEYEQYV. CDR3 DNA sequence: TGTGCCATCAGTGAGTCGAACACGGAATACGAGCAGTACGTC.

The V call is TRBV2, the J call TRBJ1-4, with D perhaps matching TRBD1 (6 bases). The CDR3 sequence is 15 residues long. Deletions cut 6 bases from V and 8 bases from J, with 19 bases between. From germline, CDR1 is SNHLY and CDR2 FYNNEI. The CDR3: CASRFGQSLLEKLFF. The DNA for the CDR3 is TGTGCCAGCAGATTCGGACAGAGTCTTCTGGAAAAACTGTTTTTT.

CDR3: CASSPTGGTGANVLTF. As DNA, the CDR3 is TGTGCCAGCAGCCCAACAGGGGGCACTGGGGCCAACGTCCTGACTTTC. This chain uses TRBV4-2 with TRBJ2-6; 9 bases map to TRBD1. The J segment lost 2 bases and the V segment lost 4 bases, leaving 3 bases of the junction unmatched. The V gene's germline CDR1 is LGHNA and CDR2 YNFKEQ. There are 16 residues in the CDR3.

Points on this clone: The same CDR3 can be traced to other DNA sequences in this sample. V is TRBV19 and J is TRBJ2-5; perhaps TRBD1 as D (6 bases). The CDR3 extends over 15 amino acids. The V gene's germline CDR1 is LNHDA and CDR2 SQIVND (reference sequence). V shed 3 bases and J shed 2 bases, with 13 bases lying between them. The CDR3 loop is CASSMLQGSQETQYF. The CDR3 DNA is TGTGCCAGTAGTATGTTGCAGGGGTCTCAAGAGACCCAGTACTTC.

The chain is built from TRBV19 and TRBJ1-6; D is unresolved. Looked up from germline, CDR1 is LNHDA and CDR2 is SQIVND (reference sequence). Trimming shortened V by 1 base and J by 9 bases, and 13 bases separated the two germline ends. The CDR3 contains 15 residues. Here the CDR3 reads CASSIGHQGGSPLHF. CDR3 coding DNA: TGTGCCAGTAGTATAGGACACCAAGGAGGTTCACCCCTCCACTTT.

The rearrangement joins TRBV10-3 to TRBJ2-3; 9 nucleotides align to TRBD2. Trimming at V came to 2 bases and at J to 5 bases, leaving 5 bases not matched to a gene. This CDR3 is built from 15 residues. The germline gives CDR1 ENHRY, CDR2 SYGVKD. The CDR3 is CAISESSGSRDTQYF. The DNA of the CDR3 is TGTGCCATCAGTGAGAGTAGCGGGAGTAGAGATACGCAGTATTTT.

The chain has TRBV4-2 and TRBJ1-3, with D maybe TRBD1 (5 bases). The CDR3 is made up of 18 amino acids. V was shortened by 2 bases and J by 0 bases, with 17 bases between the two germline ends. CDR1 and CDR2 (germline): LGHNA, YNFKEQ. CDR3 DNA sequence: TGTGCCAGCAGCCAAACGATGGACACATCTTCCTCTGGAAACACCATATATTTT. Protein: CASSQTMDTSSSGNTIYF.

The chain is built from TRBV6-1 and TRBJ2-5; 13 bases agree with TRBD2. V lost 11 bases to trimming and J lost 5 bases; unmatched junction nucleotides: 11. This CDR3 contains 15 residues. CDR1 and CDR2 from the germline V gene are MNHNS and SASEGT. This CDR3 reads CAGSGLAGVRETQYF. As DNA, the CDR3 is TGTGCCGGGAGTGGACTAGCGGGAGTACGGGAGACCCAGTACTTC.

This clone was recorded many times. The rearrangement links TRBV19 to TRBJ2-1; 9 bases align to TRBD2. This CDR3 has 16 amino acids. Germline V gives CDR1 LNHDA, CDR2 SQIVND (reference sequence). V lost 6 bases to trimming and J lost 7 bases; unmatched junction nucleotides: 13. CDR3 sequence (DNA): TGTGCCAGTAGCTCTTTAGCGGGAGTGGGGGGAAATGAGCAGTTCTTC. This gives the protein CASSSLAGVGGNEQFF.

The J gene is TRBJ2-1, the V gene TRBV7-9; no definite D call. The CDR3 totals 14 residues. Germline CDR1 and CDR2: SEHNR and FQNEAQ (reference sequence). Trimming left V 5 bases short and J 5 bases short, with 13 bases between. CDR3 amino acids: CASSPTQRNNEQFF. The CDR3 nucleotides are TGTGCCAGCAGCCCCACCCAACGGAACAATGAGCAGTTCTTC.

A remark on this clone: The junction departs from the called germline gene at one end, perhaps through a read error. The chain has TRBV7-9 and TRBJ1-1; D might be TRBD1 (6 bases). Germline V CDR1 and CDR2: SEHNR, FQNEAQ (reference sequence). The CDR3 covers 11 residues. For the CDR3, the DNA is TGTGCCAGCAGAAGGGACACCGAAGCTTTCTTT. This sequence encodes CASRRDTEAFF.

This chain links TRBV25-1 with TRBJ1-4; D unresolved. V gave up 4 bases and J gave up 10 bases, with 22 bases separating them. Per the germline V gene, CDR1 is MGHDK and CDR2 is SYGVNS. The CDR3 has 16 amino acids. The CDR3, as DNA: TGTGCCAGCAGTGGGGCAAGAGGCCAATCCCTTGGAAAACTGTTTTTT. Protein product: CASSGARGQSLGKLFF.

In DNA, the CDR3 is TGTGCCAGCCTTCGGAGTGAATCGGAGACCCAGTACTTC. It translates to CASLRSESETQYF. V usage is TRBV2 and J usage is TRBJ2-5; no definite D call. In germline, CDR1 is SNHLY, CDR2 FYNNEI. This CDR3 region has 13 residues. V was cut by 8 bases and J by 5 bases, with 15 bases left in between.

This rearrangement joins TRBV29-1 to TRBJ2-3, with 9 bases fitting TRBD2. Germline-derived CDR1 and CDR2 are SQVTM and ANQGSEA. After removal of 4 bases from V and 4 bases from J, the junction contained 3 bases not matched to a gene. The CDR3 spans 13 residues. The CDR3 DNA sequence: TGCAGCGTTGCGGCGGGAGGGTCAGATACGCAGTATTTT. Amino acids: CSVAAGGSDTQYF.

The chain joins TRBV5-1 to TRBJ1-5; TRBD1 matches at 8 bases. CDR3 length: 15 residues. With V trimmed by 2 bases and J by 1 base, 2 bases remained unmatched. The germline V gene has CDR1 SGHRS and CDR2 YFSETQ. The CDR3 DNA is TGCGCCAGCAGCTTACAGGGGGAAAGCAATCAGCCCCAGCATTTT. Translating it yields CASSLQGESNQPQHF.

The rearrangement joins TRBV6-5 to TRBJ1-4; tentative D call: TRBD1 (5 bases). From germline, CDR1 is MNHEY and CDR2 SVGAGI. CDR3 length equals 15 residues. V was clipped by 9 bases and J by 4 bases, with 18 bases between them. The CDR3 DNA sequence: TGTGCCAGTGGGCGGACATTACATCGTAATGAAAAACTGTTTTTT. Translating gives CASGRTLHRNEKLFF.

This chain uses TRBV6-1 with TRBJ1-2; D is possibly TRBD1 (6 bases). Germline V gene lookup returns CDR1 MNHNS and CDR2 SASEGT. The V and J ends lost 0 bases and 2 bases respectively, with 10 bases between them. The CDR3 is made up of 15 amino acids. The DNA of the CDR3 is TGTGCCAGCAGTGAAGCAACAGGGAACAACTATGGCTACACCTTC. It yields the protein CASSEATGNNYGYTF.